This entry lists 27 T cell receptor beta chains sequenced from one sample in a study of T cells in Graves' hyperthyroidism and ophthalmopathy. It was RNA transcripts that yielded the amplified TCR beta CDR3 regions. When the TCR CDR3 underwent first-round RT-PCR, the HTBI primer set was used. TCRdb re-analysed the multiplex PCR reads in MiXCR, keeping a single row per CDR3 protein. The repertoire includes roughly 520,000 distinct CDR3 sequences, around 22% of them detected once, and 10% to 12% sits in the top ten. The material sequenced was blood. These TCRs come from a woman aged 25 to 39 with Graves' ophthalmopathy.

This chain joins TRBV29-1 and TRBJ2-2; the D call may be TRBD1 or TRBD2 (7 bases each). The CDR3 has 16 residues. In germline, CDR1 is SQVTM, CDR2 ANQGSEA. V lost 6 bases and J 7 bases, leaving 24 bases between the germline ends. The CDR3 sequence: CSVALNSGTVLGELFF. The CDR3 DNA follows: TGCAGCGTAGCGCTCAACAGCGGGACAGTCCTCGGGGAGCTGTTTTTT.

This clonotype was seen a few times. The rearrangement uses TRBV10-1 and TRBJ2-7, with 8 bases matching TRBD1. Trimming at V came to 6 bases and at J to 2 bases, leaving 9 bases not matched to a gene. The CDR3 spans 15 residues. The germline CDR1 and CDR2 sequences are WNHNN and SYGVQD (reference sequence). The CDR3 is CASSQAGTGTYEQYF. DNA of the CDR3: TGCGCCAGCAGCCAAGCCGGGACAGGTACCTACGAGCAGTACTTC.

The genes are TRBV5-1 and TRBJ2-2, with 8 positions matching TRBD2. Germline CDR1 is SGHRS and CDR2 is YFSETQ. This CDR3 is built from 16 residues. J lost 4 bases, V lost 0 bases, and 5 bases had no gene match. CDR3 in amino acids: CASSLDAGGLTGELFF. In DNA, the CDR3 is TGCGCCAGCAGCTTGGATGCGGGGGGACTCACCGGGGAGCTGTTTTTT.

In this sample, this clonotype turned up many times. The chain uses TRBV11-2 and TRBJ2-7, with D perhaps matching TRBD1 (6 bases). The length of the CDR3 is 15 residues. Per the germline V gene, CDR1 is SGHAT and CDR2 is FQNNGV. V lost 5 bases, J lost 2 bases, and 16 bases lay in between. CDR3 amino acids: CASSLGAGEPYEQYF. In DNA form, the CDR3 reads TGTGCCAGCAGCCTTGGGGCAGGGGAACCCTACGAGCAGTACTTC.

The chain links TRBV15 to TRBJ1-5, with D perhaps matching TRBD1 (5 bases). Trimming removed 3 bases at V and 7 bases at J, with 16 bases between. CDR1 and CDR2 (germline): LNHNV, YYDKDF (reference sequence). The CDR3 consists of 15 residues. CDR3 bases: TGTGCCACCAGCAGGGGGGAGGGTAACGTACAGCCCCAGCATTTT. It encodes CATSRGEGNVQPQHF.

This clonotype has just a few counts. The rearrangement joins TRBV7-9 to TRBJ2-5; TRBD2 matches at 9 bases. The germline CDR1 and CDR2 sequences are SEHNR and FQNEAQ (reference sequence). With V trimmed by 1 base and J by 5 bases, 8 bases remained unmatched. The CDR3 is 16 amino acids. The CDR3 DNA follows: TGTGCCAGCAGCTTAGGGGCAGCGGGGGGCTCCGAGACCCAGTACTTC. Protein sequence: CASSLGAAGGSETQYF. The variable domain in full, with the rest retrieved from reference TRBV7-9 and TRBJ2-5, is DTGVSQNPRHKITKRGQNVTFRCDPISEHNRLYWYRQTLGQGPEFLTYFQNEAQLEKSRLLSDRFSAERPKGSFSTLEIQRTEQGDSAMYLCASSLGAAGGSETQYFGPGTRLLVL.

This clonotype has a count of ten or more. The chain carries TRBV10-3 and TRBJ1-1, with D unresolved. V was shortened by 4 bases and J by 0 bases, with 12 bases between the two germline ends. The CDR3 totals 15 residues. Per germline, CDR1 ENHRY and CDR2 SYGVKD. The chain's CDR3 is CAISVGETMNTEAFF. In DNA, the CDR3 is TGTGCCATCAGTGTTGGGGAAACAATGAACACTGAAGCTTTCTTT.

This clonotype was seen at least ten times. The V call is TRBV28, the J call TRBJ1-5; D possibly corresponds to TRBD1 (5 bases). CDR1 is MDHEN and CDR2 is SYDVKM in the germline V gene. This CDR3 is built from 15 residues. V lost 4 bases and J lost 7, with 17 bases in between. The CDR3 sequence: CASSSGAGHSQPQHF. CDR3 bases: TGTGCCAGCAGTTCCGGGGCAGGGCATAGCCAGCCCCAGCATTTT.

This clonotype was counted at least ten times. The rearrangement uses TRBV9 and TRBJ1-1, with TRBD1 matching over 11 bases. V lost 3 bases and J lost 4; bases outside the gene matches: 14. Germline V gene data show CDR1 as SGDLS and CDR2 as YYNGEE. The CDR3 runs to 18 residues. CDR3 amino acids: CASSASRTGGSGVTEAFF. The CDR3 region has the DNA TGTGCCAGCAGCGCTAGTCGGACAGGGGGCAGTGGGGTCACTGAAGCTTTCTTT. The full variable domain, its missing parts supplied by reference TRBV9 and TRBJ1-1, is DSGVTQTPKHLITATGQRVTLRCSPRSGDLSVYWYQQSLDQGLQFLIQYYNGEERAKGNILERFSAQQFPDLHSELNLSSLELGDSALYFCASSASRTGGSGVTEAFFGQGTRLTVV.

The rearrangement links TRBV12-3 or TRBV12-4 to TRBJ2-5; the D is unclear. V was cut by 4 bases and J by 4 bases, with 7 bases left in between. This CDR3 is built from 12 residues. In nucleotides, the CDR3 is TGTGCCAGCAGTTCGTTAATAGAGACCCAGTACTTC. It specifies CASSSLIETQYF.

In its sample, this clonotype was seen a few times. The chain joins TRBV4-2 to TRBJ1-5; TRBD1 aligns across 9 bases. Per the germline V gene, CDR1 is LGHNA and CDR2 is YNFKEQ. The CDR3 consists of 16 residues. The trim removed 4 bases at V and 4 bases at J, leaving 8 bases unmatched. The CDR3 DNA sequence: TGTGCCAGCAGCCCGGGGACAGGGACTTGGAATCAGCCCCAGCATTTT. It specifies CASSPGTGTWNQPQHF.

This clonotype was seen more than once but under ten times. The junction departs from the called germline gene at one end, perhaps through a read error. This chain connects TRBV29-1 to TRBJ2-6; tentative D call: TRBD1 (5 bases). The CDR3 totals 13 residues. Germline CDR1 and CDR2: SQVTM and ANQGSEA. The CDR3 loop is CSVSNSGANVQTF. As DNA, the CDR3 is TGCAGCGTAAGCAATTCTGGGGCCAACGTCCAGACTTTC.

This clonotype was detected ten times or more. The chain links TRBV12-3 or TRBV12-4 to TRBJ2-4; D possibly uses TRBD1 or TRBD2 (5 bases each). This CDR3 is 15 amino acids long. Trimming stripped 3 bases from V and 0 bases from J, with 9 bases between. The CDR3 protein is CASSFTGLAKNIQYF. Here the CDR3 DNA reads TGTGCCAGCAGTTTTACGGGGCTAGCCAAAAACATTCAGTACTTC.

The V and J genes are TRBV10-3 and TRBJ2-2; a weak D match, TRBD1 (6 bases). The germline CDR1 and CDR2 sequences are ENHRY and SYGVKD. Trimming removed 6 bases at V and 3 bases at J, with 14 bases between. This CDR3 region has 15 residues. CDR3 in amino acids: CAISTDRSDTGELFF. The DNA of the CDR3 is TGTGCCATCAGCACTGACAGGAGTGACACCGGGGAGCTGTTTTTT.

This clonotype was recorded only once. The gene calls are TRBV2 and TRBJ1-1; D ambiguous. Germline-derived CDR1 and CDR2 are SNHLY and FYNNEI. The CDR3 length is 14 residues. V gave up 2 bases and J gave up 3 bases, with 10 bases separating them. This CDR3 is CASSELSLYTEAFF. CDR3 in DNA: TGTGCCAGCAGTGAACTCTCACTGTACACTGAAGCTTTCTTT.

In its sample, this clonotype was seen many times. This rearrangement joins TRBV2 to TRBJ2-7; 9 bases are a match to TRBD1. CDR1 and CDR2 from the germline V gene are SNHLY and FYNNEI. V lost 11 bases and J lost 4; bases outside the gene matches: 12. The CDR3 totals 14 residues. In nucleotides, the CDR3 is TGTGCCGGAGGTATGGGACAGGGTCCGTACGAGCAGTACTTC. This translates into CAGGMGQGPYEQYF. Complete variable domain (other parts from reference TRBV2 and TRBJ2-7): EPEVTQTPSHQVTQMGQEVILRCVPISNHLYFYWYRQILGQKVEFLVSFYNNEISEKSEIFDDQFSVERPDGSNFTLKIRSTKLEDSAMYFCAGGMGQGPYEQYFGPGTRLTVT.

The genes are TRBV28 and TRBJ1-5; maybe TRBD1 (6 bases). Germline CDR1 MDHEN, CDR2 SYDVKM. Trimming pared 5 bases from V and 5 bases from J, leaving 22 bases between. The CDR3 sequence is 17 residues long. The CDR3 loop reads CASSPRLGRGGHQPQHF. The CDR3 region has the DNA TGTGCCAGCAGTCCCAGGCTGGGCCGAGGGGGACATCAGCCCCAGCATTTT.

V is TRBV6-1 and J is TRBJ1-5, with TRBD1 as a possible D gene (6 bases). The CDR3 extends over 15 amino acids. In germline, CDR1 is MNHNS, CDR2 SASEGT. V lost 6 bases to trimming and J lost 5 bases, with 17 bases between them. The CDR3 nucleotides read TGTGCCAGCAGAGAATGGAGGGGGTTTCATCAGCCCCAGCATTTT. This translates into CASREWRGFHQPQHF.

The chain carries TRBV11-2 and TRBJ1-5; D unclear. Germline assignment: CDR1 SGHAT and CDR2 FQNNGV. V was shortened by 1 base and J by 6 bases, with 16 bases between the two germline ends. The CDR3 spans 16 residues. This CDR3 is CASSLGGEDWPQPQHF. The DNA for the CDR3 is TGTGCCAGCAGCTTAGGGGGTGAGGACTGGCCTCAGCCCCAGCATTTT.

The sample holds many counts of this clonotype. V and J are TRBV15 and TRBJ2-5; tentatively, D is TRBD1 or TRBD2 (5 bases each). The CDR3 has 13 residues. Germline CDR1 is LNHNV and CDR2 is YYDKDF (reference sequence). Trimming stripped 8 bases from V and 4 bases from J, with 14 bases between. The CDR3 spells CATSGAVGETQYF. The DNA of the CDR3 is TGTGCCACCTCCGGGGCTGTGGGAGAGACCCAGTACTTC.

This clonotype was counted at least ten times. This chain links TRBV11-1 with TRBJ1-2; D unclear. Germline-derived CDR1 and CDR2 are SGHAT and FQDESV (reference sequence). There are 17 residues in the CDR3. Trimming cost V 1 base and J 4 bases, with 19 bases left between them. The CDR3 is CASSLELGRISGYGYTF. For the CDR3, the DNA is TGTGCCAGCAGCTTAGAGTTAGGGCGGATCAGCGGCTATGGCTACACCTTC.

This clonotype was counted at least ten times. This rearrangement joins TRBV4-2 to TRBJ2-7; D is uncertain. CDR1 is LGHNA, CDR2 YNFKEQ, per germline. Trimming took off 2 bases at V and 3 bases at J, with 14 bases between the two ends. The CDR3 consists of 15 residues. DNA for the CDR3: TGTGCCAGCAGCCAAAAACTCATCGGATACTACGAGCAGTACTTC. It encodes CASSQKLIGYYEQYF.

This clonotype was counted at least ten times. The V call is TRBV2, the J call TRBJ2-5, with 11 bases aligning to TRBD1. CDR1 SNHLY and CDR2 FYNNEI come from the germline V gene. Losses at the gene ends were 6 bases for V and 5 bases for J; bases not matched to a gene: 8. The CDR3 loop spans 15 amino acids. The CDR3 DNA reads TGTGCCAGCAGCCTGGACAGGGGGCGATGGGAGACCCAGTACTTC. As protein: CASSLDRGRWETQYF.

The table lists this clonotype with a few counts. V is TRBV5-1 and J is TRBJ2-7; TRBD2 agrees at 10 bases. The V segment lost 2 bases and the J segment 5 bases; nucleotides outside the gene matches: 4. The CDR3 runs to 14 residues. Germline loops: CDR1 SGHRS, CDR2 YFSETQ. CDR3 sequence: CASSFPSGRDEQYF. DNA of the CDR3: TGCGCCAGCAGCTTCCCGAGCGGGAGGGACGAGCAGTACTTC.

About this clonotype itself: A read error may explain this, as a much larger clone is one base away. The chain employs TRBV5-5 and TRBJ2-7; 12 positions agree with TRBD1. Germline V gene lookup returns CDR1 SGHKS and CDR2 YYEKEE (reference sequence). V dropped 5 bases and J dropped 3; count of bases not matched to a gene: 6. This CDR3 has 15 amino acids. CDR3: CASRSGTGGFYEQYF. CDR3 nucleotide sequence: TGTGCCAGCAGATCCGGGACAGGGGGCTTCTACGAGCAGTACTTC.

Many counts were recorded for this clonotype. V usage is TRBV7-2 and J usage is TRBJ2-2; a possible D gene is TRBD1 (5 bases). V lost 3 bases, J lost 0 bases, and 11 bases lay in between. CDR3 size: 16 residues. CDR1 SGHTA and CDR2 FQGNSA come from the germline V gene. CDR3 coding DNA: TGTGCCAGCAGCTTTACCGGACACTCGAACACCGGGGAGCTGTTTTTT. It translates to CASSFTGHSNTGELFF.

This clonotype has at least ten counts. The V call is TRBV6-2 or TRBV6-3, the J call TRBJ1-2, with 7 bases matching TRBD1. This CDR3 contains 16 residues. Trimming removed 6 bases from V and 2 bases from J; junction bases left unmatched: 12. Germline V CDR1 and CDR2: MNHEY, SVGEGT. The CDR3: CASSLVGDRENYGYTF. Here the CDR3 DNA reads TGTGCCAGCAGCTTGGTGGGGGACAGAGAGAACTATGGCTACACCTTC.